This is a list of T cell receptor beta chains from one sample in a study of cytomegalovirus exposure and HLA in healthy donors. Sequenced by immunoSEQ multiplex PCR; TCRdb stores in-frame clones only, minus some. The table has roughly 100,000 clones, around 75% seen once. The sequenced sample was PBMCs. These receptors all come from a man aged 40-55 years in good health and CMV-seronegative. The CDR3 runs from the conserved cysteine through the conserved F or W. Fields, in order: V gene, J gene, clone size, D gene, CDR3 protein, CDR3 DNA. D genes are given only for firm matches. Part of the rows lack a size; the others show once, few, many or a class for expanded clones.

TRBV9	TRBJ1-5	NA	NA	CASSVEGDQPQHF	TGTGCCAGCAGCGTAGAAGGGGATCAGCCCCAGCATTTT
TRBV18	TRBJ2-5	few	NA	CASSRGHQETQYF	TGTGCCAGCTCACGGGGGCACCAAGAGACCCAGTACTTC
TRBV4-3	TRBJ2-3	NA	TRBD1	CASSQDGSGTGRDTQYF	TGCGCCAGCAGCCAAGATGGTAGTGGGACAGGGAGAGATACGCAGTATTTT
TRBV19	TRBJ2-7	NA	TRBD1	CASSMGRGRTYEQYF	TGTGCCAGTAGTATGGGCAGGGGGCGGACCTACGAGCAGTACTTC
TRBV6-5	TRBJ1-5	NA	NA	CASSYSTGVQPQHF	TGTGCCAGCAGTTACTCGACGGGGGTTCAGCCCCAGCATTTT
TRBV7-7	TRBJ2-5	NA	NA	CASSLVNLAGETQYF	TGTGCCAGCAGCTTAGTTAACCTAGCTGGGGAGACCCAGTACTTC
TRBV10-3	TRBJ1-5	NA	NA	CAISETGGGNQPQHF	TGTGCCATCAGTGAGACGGGGGGTGGCAATCAGCCCCAGCATTTT
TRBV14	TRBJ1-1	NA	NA	CASSQAGRGARYTEAFF	TGTGCCAGCAGCCAAGCGGGGAGGGGGGCGAGGTACACTGAAGCTTTCTTT
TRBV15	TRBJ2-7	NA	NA	CATSSPKRTGINEQYF	TGTGCCACCAGCAGTCCAAAGCGGACGGGTATTAACGAGCAGTACTTC
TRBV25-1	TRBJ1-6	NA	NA	CASKDRENSPLHF	TGTGCCAGCAAGGACAGAGAAAATTCACCCCTCCACTTT
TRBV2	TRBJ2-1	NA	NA	CASSPGPHNEQFF	TGTGCCAGCAGTCCGGGTCCTCACAATGAGCAGTTCTTC
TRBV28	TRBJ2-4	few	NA	CASSYRARRSGNIQYF	TGTGCCAGCAGTTACAGGGCCCGTAGATCCGGAAACATTCAGTACTTC
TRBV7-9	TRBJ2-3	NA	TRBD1	CASSWTGGADTQYF	TGTGCCAGCAGCTGGACAGGGGGCGCAGATACGCAGTATTTT
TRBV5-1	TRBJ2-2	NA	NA	CASSSHVRQGHGELFF	TGCGCCAGCAGCTCCCATGTGAGGCAGGGCCACGGGGAGCTGTTTTTT
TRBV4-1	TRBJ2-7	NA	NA	CASSQERGLRVYEQYF	TGCGCCAGCAGCCAAGAGAGGGGGTTGCGCGTCTACGAGCAGTACTTC
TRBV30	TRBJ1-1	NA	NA	CAWTWGKGSEAFF	TGTGCCTGGACCTGGGGTAAGGGGTCTGAAGCTTTCTTT
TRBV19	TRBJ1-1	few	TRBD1	CASSEIQGANTEAFF	TGTGCCAGTAGTGAAATACAGGGGGCGAACACTGAAGCTTTCTTT
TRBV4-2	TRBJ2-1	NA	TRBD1	CASSQDGGQGYNEQFF	TGTGCCAGCAGCCAAGATGGGGGACAGGGCTACAATGAGCAGTTCTTC
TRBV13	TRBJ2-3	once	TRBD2	CASTGGARRDTQYF	TGTGCCAGCACCGGGGGGGCGAGGAGAGATACGCAGTATTTT
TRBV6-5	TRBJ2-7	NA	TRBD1	CASSYLGTGISYEQYF	TGTGCCAGCAGTTACTTGGGGACAGGTATCTCCTACGAGCAGTACTTC
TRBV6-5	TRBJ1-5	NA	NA	CASSYGGSNQPQHF	TGTGCCAGCAGTTATGGGGGGAGCAATCAGCCCCAGCATTTT
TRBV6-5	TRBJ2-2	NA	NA	CASSYIRVGELFF	TGTGCCAGCAGTTACATTAGAGTCGGGGAGCTGTTTTTT
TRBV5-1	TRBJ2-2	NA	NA	CASRGTNSQAGELFF	TGCGCCAGCAGGGGCACGAATTCACAGGCCGGGGAGCTGTTTTTT
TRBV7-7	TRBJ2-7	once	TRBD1	CASSNDRAGEQYF	TGTGCTAGCAGCAACGACAGGGCGGGTGAGCAGTACTTC
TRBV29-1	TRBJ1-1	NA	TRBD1	CSAAGTGQNTEAFF	TGCAGCGCTGCCGGGACAGGGCAGAACACTGAAGCTTTCTTT
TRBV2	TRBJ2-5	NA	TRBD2	CASSARRASGSWGETQYF	TGTGCCAGCAGTGCCCGCCGGGCTAGCGGGAGTTGGGGAGAGACCCAGTACTTC
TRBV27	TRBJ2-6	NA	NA	CASSPAPGANVLTF	TGTGCCAGCAGTCCAGCGCCCGGGGCCAACGTCCTGACTTTC
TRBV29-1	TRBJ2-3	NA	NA	CSVEAASAQYF	TGCAGCGTTGAGGCCGCTAGCGCGCAGTATTTT
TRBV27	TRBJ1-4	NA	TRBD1	CASSLRGLGTVNEKLFF	TGTGCCAGCAGTTTAAGGGGTCTTGGGACAGTAAATGAAAAACTGTTTTTT
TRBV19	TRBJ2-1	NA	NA	CASSISVNVGEQFF	TGTGCCAGTAGTATAAGCGTCAATGTCGGTGAGCAGTTCTTC
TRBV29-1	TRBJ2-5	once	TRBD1	CSAEQGAGETQYF	TGCAGCGCCGAACAGGGGGCCGGGGAGACCCAGTACTTC
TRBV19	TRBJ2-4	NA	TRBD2	CASSPRTSGGAESTKNIQYF	TGTGCCAGTAGTCCACGAACTAGCGGGGGCGCCGAATCAACCAAAAACATTCAGTACTTC
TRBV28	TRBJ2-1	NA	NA	CASTSRDTEQFF	TGTGCCAGCACCTCACGGGACACCGAGCAGTTCTTC
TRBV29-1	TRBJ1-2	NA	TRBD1	CSVVEGGVDGYTF	TGCAGCGTTGTAGAAGGGGGCGTGGATGGCTACACCTTC
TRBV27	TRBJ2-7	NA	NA	CASSLTGTYEQYF	TGTGCCAGCAGTTTAACGGGGACCTACGAGCAGTACTTC
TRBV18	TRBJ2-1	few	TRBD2	CASSIVGEAGGPQGEQFF	TGTGCCAGCTCAATCGTGGGAGAGGCGGGAGGGCCTCAAGGTGAGCAGTTCTTC
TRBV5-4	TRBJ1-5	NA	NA	CASSLKIRSGNQPQHF	TGTGCCAGCAGCTTGAAGATTCGGTCAGGGAATCAGCCCCAGCATTTT
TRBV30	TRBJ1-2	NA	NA	CAWTPGYGYTF	TGTGCCTGGACGCCAGGATATGGCTACACCTTC
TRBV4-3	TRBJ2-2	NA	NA	CASSQELPGSWELFF	TGCGCCAGCAGCCAAGAATTACCTGGCTCATGGGAGCTGTTTTTT
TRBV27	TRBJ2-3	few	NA	CASSLPGTSTDTQYF	TGTGCCAGCAGTTTACCCGGGACTAGCACAGATACGCAGTATTTT
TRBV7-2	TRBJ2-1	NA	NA	CASSLTGIHEQFF	TGTGCCAGCAGCTTAACAGGGATCCATGAGCAGTTCTTC
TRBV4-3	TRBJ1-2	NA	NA	CASSQGRVGNYGYTF	TGCGCCAGCAGCCAAGGGAGGGTAGGAAACTATGGCTACACCTTC
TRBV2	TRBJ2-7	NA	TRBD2	CASGTSGRYEQYF	TGTGCCAGTGGGACTAGCGGGAGATACGAGCAGTACTTC
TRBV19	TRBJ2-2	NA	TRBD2	CASTWSGGAITGELFF	TGTGCCAGTACGTGGAGCGGGGGGGCTATTACCGGGGAGCTGTTTTTT
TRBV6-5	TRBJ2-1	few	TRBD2	CASSSTSGNYNEQFF	TGTGCCAGCAGCTCGACTAGCGGAAATTACAATGAGCAGTTCTTC
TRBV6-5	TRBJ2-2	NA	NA	CASSLTVAGELFF	TGTGCCAGCAGTTTAACAGTGGCCGGGGAGCTGTTTTTT
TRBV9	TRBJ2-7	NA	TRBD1	CASSTQEGQRQYF	TGTGCCAGCAGCACCCAAGAGGGACAGAGACAGTACTTC
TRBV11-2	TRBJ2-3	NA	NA	CASSLAGLLTDTQYF	TGTGCCAGCAGCTTAGCAGGGCTACTCACAGATACGCAGTATTTT
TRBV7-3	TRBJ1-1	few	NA	CASSLGGHLNTEAFF	TGTGCCAGCAGCTTAGGCGGGCACTTGAACACTGAAGCTTTCTTT
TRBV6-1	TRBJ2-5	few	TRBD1	CASRRGQGLETQYF	TGTGCCAGCAGGCGGGGACAGGGTCTCGAGACCCAGTACTTC
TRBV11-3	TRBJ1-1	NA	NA	CASSLVQGHTEAFF	TGTGCCAGCAGCTTAGTGCAGGGGCACACTGAAGCTTTCTTT
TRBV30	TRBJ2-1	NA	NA	CAWSVTQIEQFF	TGTGCCTGGAGTGTAACCCAGATTGAGCAGTTCTTC
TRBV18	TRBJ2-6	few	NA	CASSPPGVGLSGANVLTF	TGTGCCAGCTCACCACCGGGCGTGGGCCTCTCTGGGGCCAACGTCCTGACTTTC